This TCR beta chain was identified during a study of blood T cells in healthy people across ages. Regarding the study as a whole: Getting older went along with TCR beta diversity per million T cells dropping roughly linearly.

A second roughly 6 to 11 cycle PCR used barcoded and J-beta primers. TCRdb recomputed calls from the 5' RACE reads with MiXCR, one row per CDR3 protein. This sample yields 1.8 million or so distinct CDR3 sequences, of which roughly 43% are seen a single time; 23% belongs to the top ten. Healthy Caucasian individuals from Russia aged roughly 6 to 90 served as donors. Every participating donor contributed around 9.5 milliliters of peripheral blood through a draw. This CDR3 contains 16 residues. Trimming removed 7 bases from V and 5 bases from J; junction bases left unmatched: 12. The germline V gene has CDR1 MNHEY and CDR2 SVGEGT. To note about this clonotype: Antigen: not known.

This TCR came from a human donor in good health. This chain links TRBV6-2 or TRBV6-3 with TRBJ2-7; TRBD1 matches 12 bases. The specimen sequenced was blood. The CDR3 DNA sequence: TGTGCCAGCAAGAATGGACCGGGACAGGGGGCAGACGAGCAGTACTTC. Translating it yields CASKNGPGQGADEQYF.